The subject of this entry is one T cell receptor (beta chain). The antigen is unknown. TCRdb reprocessed the reads with MiXCR, giving one entry per CDR3 protein. This sample yields approximately 990,000 distinct CDR3 sequences, of which about a third are seen a single time; around an eighth belongs to the top ten. These data originate in a study of T cell repertoires in cytomegalovirus infection. Study-level background: Epitope selection comprised recently identified HLA-C-restricted CMV epitopes and well-studied HLA-B-restricted CMV epitopes.

Study-wide findings and caveats: Within the response measured ex vivo, HLA-C-restricted CMV-specific TCR beta clonotypes were dominant.

The CDR3 extends over 15 amino acids. From germline, CDR1 is MNHEY and CDR2 SVGAGI. Trimming took 6 bases from V and 2 from J, leaving 15 bases between them. This TCR came from a human donor in good health (CMV status not recorded). Some clones in this sample may be carry-over from other donors' samples. The gene calls are TRBV6-5 and TRBJ2-3, with a tentative D call TRBD1 (5 bases). The source material was cultured CD8+ T cells from PBMCs, sampled from culture after CMV antigen stimulation. Written as DNA, the CDR3 is TGTGCCAGCAGCCGGACACCACTAAACACAGATACGCAGTATTTT. Residues: CASSRTPLNTDTQYF.